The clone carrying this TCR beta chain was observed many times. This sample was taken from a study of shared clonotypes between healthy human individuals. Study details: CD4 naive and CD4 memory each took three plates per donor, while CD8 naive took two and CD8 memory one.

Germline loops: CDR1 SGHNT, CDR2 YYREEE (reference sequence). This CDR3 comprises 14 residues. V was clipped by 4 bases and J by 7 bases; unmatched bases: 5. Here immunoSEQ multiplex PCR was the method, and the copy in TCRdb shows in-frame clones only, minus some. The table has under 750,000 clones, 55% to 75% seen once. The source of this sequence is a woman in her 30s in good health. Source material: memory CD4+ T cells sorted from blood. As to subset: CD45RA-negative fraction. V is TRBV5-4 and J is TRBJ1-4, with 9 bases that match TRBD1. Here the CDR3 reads CASSPDRGGEKLFF. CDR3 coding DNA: TGTGCCAGCAGCCCCGACAGGGGGGGTGAAAAACTGTTTTTT.